The TCR beta chain under discussion was sequenced for a study of breast tumors, draining lymph nodes, adjacent tissues. Study observations and caveats: The data were judged consistent with most tumor T cells coming from lymph node and expanding in tumor. Luminal-like breast cancer showed significantly greater tumor-nontumor repertoire similarity than basal-like breast cancer did. Tumors had less TCR diversity than lymph nodes, more than nontumor tissue.

This clonotype is categorized as medium-sized. Its antigen is as yet unknown. CDR3 length equals 13 residues. The V end was cut by 3 bases, the J end by 2 bases, with 8 bases between. Germline V gene lookup returns CDR1 KGHSH and CDR2 LQKENI. MiXCR, applied by TCRdb to the multiplex PCR reads, yields one record per CDR3 protein. The sample yields tens of thousands of distinct CDR3 sequences, approximately 64% seen once. The rearrangement uses TRBV18 and TRBJ2-7; D is uncertain. The sample taken for sequencing was tumor-adjacent breast tissue. The sequence derives from a female donor with breast cancer. Some clones in this sample may be carry-over from other donors' samples. In DNA form, the CDR3 reads TGTGCCAGCTCACCCGACGGAACCTACGAGCAGTACTTC. It is translated as CASSPDGTYEQYF.